This TCR beta chain is from a study of cytomegalovirus exposure and HLA in healthy donors. The PCR made use of 60 Vbeta and 13 Jbeta primers. Method: immunoSEQ multiplex PCR; TCRdb's copy keeps in-frame clones and lacks some. This sample has fewer than 250,000 clones, with 60% to 80% found just once. This CDR3 has 14 residues. From germline, CDR1 is SGHVS and CDR2 FQNEAQ. V was trimmed by 1 base and J by 5 bases, leaving 9 bases between them. The sequencing input was PBMCs. The rearrangement joins TRBV7-8 to TRBJ2-1; D gene unclear. The clonotype originates from a male donor in good health and CMV-seronegative. CDR3 sequence (DNA): TGTGCCAGCAGCTTAGTGGAGTTGGACAATGAGCAGTTCTTC. Protein sequence: CASSLVELDNEQFF.